The source of this TCR beta chain is a study of beta chain features in type 1 diabetes. CDR3 length equals 13 residues. Germline V gene data show CDR1 as SQVTM and CDR2 as ANQGSEA. The V gene lost 1 base and the J gene lost 5 bases, with 11 bases spanning the gap. Study-wide results and limits: TCRB CDR3 length was moderately but significantly reduced in all four CD4+ subsets of Type 1 diabetes patients.

Expressed TCRB transcripts were sequenced after all isolated RNA was converted to cDNA. The average output of naive, central memory and regulatory T cell samples was approximately 3.8 million reads. Sequencing was performed with immunoSEQ multiplex PCR; in TCRdb, only in-frame clones are kept and a portion is missing. The table shows a few hundred thousand clones, with around 21% occurring only once. This clone was observed a few times. As yet, its antigen is unknown. The sample taken for sequencing was naive CD4+ T cells from blood. The receptor was isolated from a woman aged 40 to 50 with type 1 diabetes. V gene TRBV29-1 combines with J gene TRBJ2-5, with a weak D call TRBD1 (7 bases). The CDR3, as DNA: TGCAGCGTTGAAGCCAGGGGGAGGGAGACCCAGTACTTC. The encoded protein is CSVEARGRETQYF.